This is a list of T cell receptor beta chains from one sample in a study of blood T cells in healthy people across ages. Each CDR3 protein gets one entry after TCRdb re-called the 5' RACE reads with MiXCR. The sample has 750,000 to 850,000 distinct CDR3 sequences; roughly 25% are singletons. The sample also formed part of further work on T cells of mothers and their children.

Sequenced input: blood. Receptors originate from a boy aged 10-17 years in good health. Both conserved end residues are part of each CDR3. A D gene is named only where the DNA matches it firmly. The size entry is marked missing in some rows and otherwise reads once, few, many or a size class.

clone size: NA; D gene: TRBD1; V gene: TRBV4-1; J gene: TRBJ2-6; CDR3 protein: CASSRTGAFSGANVLTF; CDR3 DNA: TGCGCCAGCAGCCGGACAGGGGCCTTCTCTGGGGCCAACGTCCTGACTTTC
clone size: few; D gene: NA; V gene: TRBV12-3/TRBV12-4; J gene: TRBJ2-2; CDR3 protein: CASSYRARGLSTGELFF; CDR3 DNA: TGTGCCAGCAGTTATAGGGCGCGGGGGCTGAGCACCGGGGAGCTGTTTTTT
clone size: NA; D gene: NA; V gene: TRBV27; J gene: TRBJ2-7; CDR3 protein: CASSYLRDQYYEQYF; CDR3 DNA: TGTGCCAGCAGTTATCTCCGGGACCAGTACTACGAGCAGTACTTC
clone size: few; D gene: NA; V gene: TRBV2; J gene: TRBJ1-4; CDR3 protein: CASRQYGLDEKLFF; CDR3 DNA: TGTGCCAGCAGGCAGTACGGTCTAGATGAAAAACTGTTTTTT
clone size: few; D gene: NA; V gene: TRBV11-2; J gene: TRBJ2-7; CDR3 protein: CASSLLGQVQTYEQYF; CDR3 DNA: TGTGCCAGCAGCTTACTTGGTCAGGTACAGACCTACGAGCAGTACTTC
clone size: few; D gene: NA; V gene: TRBV5-1; J gene: TRBJ2-1; CDR3 protein: CASSYGAADNEQFF; CDR3 DNA: TGCGCCAGCAGCTACGGGGCGGCCGACAATGAGCAGTTCTTC
clone size: NA; D gene: NA; V gene: TRBV4-1; J gene: TRBJ2-7; CDR3 protein: CASSSSPTGVREQYF; CDR3 DNA: TGCGCCAGCAGCTCTTCCCCCACGGGAGTACGGGAGCAGTACTTC
clone size: NA; D gene: NA; V gene: TRBV20-1; J gene: TRBJ2-7; CDR3 protein: CSASSWRISYEQYF; CDR3 DNA: TGCAGTGCTAGTTCTTGGCGGATCTCCTACGAGCAGTACTTC
clone size: NA; D gene: NA; V gene: TRBV4-3; J gene: TRBJ2-7; CDR3 protein: CASSQDIRQEKYEQYF; CDR3 DNA: TGCGCCAGCAGCCAAGATATCCGGCAGGAAAAATACGAGCAGTACTTC
clone size: NA; D gene: NA; V gene: TRBV2; J gene: TRBJ2-7; CDR3 protein: CASTGHSYEQYF; CDR3 DNA: TGTGCCAGTACGGGACACTCGTACGAGCAGTACTTC
clone size: NA; D gene: NA; V gene: TRBV25-1; J gene: TRBJ2-1; CDR3 protein: CASSETGSKYNEQFF; CDR3 DNA: TGTGCCAGCAGTGAAACCGGGAGCAAGTACAATGAGCAGTTCTTC
clone size: NA; D gene: NA; V gene: TRBV30; J gene: TRBJ1-2; CDR3 protein: CAWSDRRGTFGYTF; CDR3 DNA: TGTGCCTGGAGTGACCGGCGGGGGACTTTTGGCTACACCTTC
clone size: NA; D gene: TRBD1; V gene: TRBV11-2; J gene: TRBJ2-2; CDR3 protein: CASSKMGQGAYTGELFF; CDR3 DNA: TGTGCCAGCAGCAAAATGGGACAGGGGGCGTACACCGGGGAGCTGTTTTTT
clone size: few; D gene: TRBD2; V gene: TRBV6-1; J gene: TRBJ2-4; CDR3 protein: CASSRTREDIQYF; CDR3 DNA: TGTGCCAGCAGTAGGACCCGGGAGGACATTCAGTACTTC
clone size: few; D gene: TRBD2; V gene: TRBV9; J gene: TRBJ2-5; CDR3 protein: CASSVDSGGFQETQYF; CDR3 DNA: TGTGCCAGCAGCGTAGATAGCGGGGGGTTCCAAGAGACCCAGTACTTC
clone size: NA; D gene: NA; V gene: TRBV20-1; J gene: TRBJ1-3; CDR3 protein: CSAVVPGYSGNTIYF; CDR3 DNA: TGCAGTGCCGTCGTACCGGGATACTCTGGAAACACCATATATTTT
clone size: NA; D gene: TRBD2; V gene: TRBV10-3; J gene: TRBJ2-7; CDR3 protein: CAISWDYRYEQYF; CDR3 DNA: TGTGCCATCAGTTGGGACTACCGCTACGAGCAGTACTTC
clone size: few; D gene: TRBD1; V gene: TRBV20-1; J gene: TRBJ2-2; CDR3 protein: CSARGARQGGTGELFF; CDR3 DNA: TGCAGTGCTAGAGGGGCCCGACAGGGGGGCACCGGGGAGCTGTTTTTT
clone size: few; D gene: TRBD1; V gene: TRBV13; J gene: TRBJ1-3; CDR3 protein: CASSYTGGGNTIYF; CDR3 DNA: TGTGCCAGCAGCTATACAGGGGGCGGAAACACCATATATTTT
clone size: NA; D gene: NA; V gene: TRBV7-9; J gene: TRBJ1-2; CDR3 protein: CASSQIAGLDGYTF; CDR3 DNA: TGTGCCAGCAGCCAAATAGCAGGGCTGGATGGCTACACCTTC
clone size: NA; D gene: TRBD2; V gene: TRBV5-1; J gene: TRBJ2-2; CDR3 protein: CASSLSGVNTGELFF; CDR3 DNA: TGCGCCAGCAGCTTAAGCGGGGTGAACACCGGGGAGCTGTTTTTT